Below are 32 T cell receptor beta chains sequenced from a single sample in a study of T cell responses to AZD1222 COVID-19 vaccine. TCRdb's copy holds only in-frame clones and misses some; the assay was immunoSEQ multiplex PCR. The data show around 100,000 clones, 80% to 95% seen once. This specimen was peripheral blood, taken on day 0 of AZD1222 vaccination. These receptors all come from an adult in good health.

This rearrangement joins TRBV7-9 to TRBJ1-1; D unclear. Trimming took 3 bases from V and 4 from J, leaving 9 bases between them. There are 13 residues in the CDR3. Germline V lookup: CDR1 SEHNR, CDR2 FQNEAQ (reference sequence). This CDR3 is CASSFYLGTEAFF. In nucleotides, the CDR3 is TGTGCCAGCAGCTTTTATCTGGGCACTGAAGCTTTCTTT.

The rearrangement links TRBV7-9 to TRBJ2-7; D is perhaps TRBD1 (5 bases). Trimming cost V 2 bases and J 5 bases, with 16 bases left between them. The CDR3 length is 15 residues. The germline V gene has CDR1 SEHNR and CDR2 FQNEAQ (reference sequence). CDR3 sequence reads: CASSLQGRQMDEQYF. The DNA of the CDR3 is TGTGCCAGCAGCTTACAGGGCAGGCAGATGGACGAGCAGTACTTC.

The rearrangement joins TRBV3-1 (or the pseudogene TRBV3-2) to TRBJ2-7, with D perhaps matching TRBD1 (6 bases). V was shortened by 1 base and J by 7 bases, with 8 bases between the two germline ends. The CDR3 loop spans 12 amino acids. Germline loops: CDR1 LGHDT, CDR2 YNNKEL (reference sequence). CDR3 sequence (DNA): TGTGCCAGCAGCCAAGTGGGGACAGAGCAGTACTTC. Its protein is CASSQVGTEQYF.

The DNA for the CDR3 is TGCGCCAGCACCCACTCATGGGAGACTAGCGTGTACAATGAGCAGTTCTTC. This sequence encodes CASTHSWETSVYNEQFF. The chain joins TRBV4-1 to TRBJ2-1, with TRBD2 identical over 8 bases. The J segment lost 4 bases and the V segment lost 7 bases, leaving 15 bases of the junction unmatched. The CDR3 is made up of 17 amino acids. CDR1 and CDR2 (germline): MGHRA, YSYEKL.

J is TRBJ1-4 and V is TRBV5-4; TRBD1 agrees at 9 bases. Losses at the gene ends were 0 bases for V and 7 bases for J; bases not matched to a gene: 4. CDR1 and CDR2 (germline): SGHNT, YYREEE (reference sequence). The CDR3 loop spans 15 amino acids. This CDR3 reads CASSLATGGLEKLFF. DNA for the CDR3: TGTGCCAGCAGCTTGGCGACAGGGGGTCTTGAAAAACTGTTTTTT.

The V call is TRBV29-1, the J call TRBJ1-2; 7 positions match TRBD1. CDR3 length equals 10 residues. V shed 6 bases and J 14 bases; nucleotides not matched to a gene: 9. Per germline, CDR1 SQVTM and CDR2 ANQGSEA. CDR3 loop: CSVARDSPTF. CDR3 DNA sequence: TGCAGCGTGGCAAGGGACAGTCCAACCTTC.

CDR3 sequence reads: CASSLVVSKNEQFF. CDR3 in DNA: TGTGCCAGCAGCTTAGTCGTTAGTAAGAATGAGCAGTTCTTC. The V gene is TRBV7-9, the J gene TRBJ2-1; D not certain. Trimming shortened V by 1 base and J by 7 bases, and 11 bases separated the two germline ends. Looked up from germline, CDR1 is SEHNR and CDR2 is FQNEAQ (reference sequence). This CDR3 region has 14 residues.

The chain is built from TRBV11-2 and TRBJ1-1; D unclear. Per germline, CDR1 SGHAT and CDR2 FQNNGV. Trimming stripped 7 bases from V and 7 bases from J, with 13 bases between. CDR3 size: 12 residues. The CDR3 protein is CASISPTYEAFF. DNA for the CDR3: TGTGCCAGCATCAGCCCTACATATGAAGCTTTCTTT.

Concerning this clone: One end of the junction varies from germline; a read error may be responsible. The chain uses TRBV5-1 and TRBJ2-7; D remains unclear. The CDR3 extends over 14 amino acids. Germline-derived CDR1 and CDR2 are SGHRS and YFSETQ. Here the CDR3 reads CASSLVRIGREQYF. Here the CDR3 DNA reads TGCGCCAGCAGTTTGGTACGGATAGGGCGGGAGCAGTACTTC.

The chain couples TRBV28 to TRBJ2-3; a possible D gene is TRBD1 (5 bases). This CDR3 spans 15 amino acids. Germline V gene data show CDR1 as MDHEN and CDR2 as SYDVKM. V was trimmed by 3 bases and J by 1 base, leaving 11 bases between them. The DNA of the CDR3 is TGTGCCAGCAGTTTGGTCAGGGTTCGCACAGATACGCAGTATTTT. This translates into CASSLVRVRTDTQYF. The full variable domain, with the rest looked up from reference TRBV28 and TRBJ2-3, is DVKVTQSSRYLVKRTGEKVFLECVQDMDHENMFWYRQDPGLGLRLIYFSYDVKMKEKGDIPEGYSVSREKKERFSLILESASTNQTSMYLCASSLVRVRTDTQYFGPGTRLTVL.

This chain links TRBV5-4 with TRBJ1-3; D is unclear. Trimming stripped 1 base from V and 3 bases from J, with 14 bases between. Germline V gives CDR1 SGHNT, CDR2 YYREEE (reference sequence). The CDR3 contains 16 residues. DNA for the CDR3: TGTGCCAGCAGCTTGCAAGGGTTGAGGGATGGAAACACCATATATTTT. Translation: CASSLQGLRDGNTIYF.

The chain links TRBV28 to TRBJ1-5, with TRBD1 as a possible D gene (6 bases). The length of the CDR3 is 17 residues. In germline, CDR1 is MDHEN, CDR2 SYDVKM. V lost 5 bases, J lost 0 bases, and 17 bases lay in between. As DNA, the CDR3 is TGTGCCAGCAGTCCCACGTTTTGGGGGGCTAGCAATCAGCCCCAGCATTTT. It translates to CASSPTFWGASNQPQHF.

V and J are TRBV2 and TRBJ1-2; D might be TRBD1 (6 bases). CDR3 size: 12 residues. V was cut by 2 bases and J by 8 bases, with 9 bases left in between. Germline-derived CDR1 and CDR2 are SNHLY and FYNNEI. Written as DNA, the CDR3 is TGTGCCAGCAGTGAATGGGGGCAAGGCTACACCTTC. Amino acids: CASSEWGQGYTF.

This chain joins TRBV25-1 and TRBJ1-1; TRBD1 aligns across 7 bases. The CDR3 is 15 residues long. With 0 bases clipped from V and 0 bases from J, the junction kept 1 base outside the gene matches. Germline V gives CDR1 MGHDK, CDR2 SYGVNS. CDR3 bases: TGTGCCAGCAGTGAATATACAGGGGTGAACACTGAAGCTTTCTTT. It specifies CASSEYTGVNTEAFF.

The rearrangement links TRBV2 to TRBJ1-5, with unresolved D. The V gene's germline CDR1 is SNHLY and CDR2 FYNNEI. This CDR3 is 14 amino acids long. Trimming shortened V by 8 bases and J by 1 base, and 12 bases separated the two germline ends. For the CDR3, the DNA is TGTGCCAGCGTGAGAGACACCAGCAATCAGCCCCAGCATTTT. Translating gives CASVRDTSNQPQHF.

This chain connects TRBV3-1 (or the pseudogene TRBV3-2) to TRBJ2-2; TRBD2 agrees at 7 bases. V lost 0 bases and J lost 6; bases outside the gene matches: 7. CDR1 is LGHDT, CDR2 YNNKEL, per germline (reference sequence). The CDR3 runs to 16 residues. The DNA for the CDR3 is TGTGCCAGCAGCCAAGAGGGGGAGCGGGGCGCCGGGGAGCTGTTTTTT. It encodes CASSQEGERGAGELFF.

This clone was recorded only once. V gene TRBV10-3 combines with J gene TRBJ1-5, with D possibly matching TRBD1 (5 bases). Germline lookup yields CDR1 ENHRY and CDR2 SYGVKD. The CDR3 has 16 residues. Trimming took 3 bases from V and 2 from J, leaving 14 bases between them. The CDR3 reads CAISDPRGDGNQPQHF. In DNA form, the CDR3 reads TGTGCCATCAGTGACCCCCGAGGGGACGGCAATCAGCCCCAGCATTTT.

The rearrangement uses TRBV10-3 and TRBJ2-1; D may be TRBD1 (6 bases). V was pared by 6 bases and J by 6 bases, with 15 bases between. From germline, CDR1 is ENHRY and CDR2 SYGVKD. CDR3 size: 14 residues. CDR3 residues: CAISQDQGSNEQFF. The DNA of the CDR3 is TGTGCCATCAGCCAGGACCAGGGGTCCAATGAGCAGTTCTTC.

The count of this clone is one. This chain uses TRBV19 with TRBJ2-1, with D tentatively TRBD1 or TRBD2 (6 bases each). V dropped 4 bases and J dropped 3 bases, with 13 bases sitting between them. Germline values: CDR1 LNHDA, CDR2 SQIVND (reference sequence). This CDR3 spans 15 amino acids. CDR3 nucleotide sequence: TGTGCCAGTAGTAATTTCGGGGGCGACTACAATGAGCAGTTCTTC. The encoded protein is CASSNFGGDYNEQFF.

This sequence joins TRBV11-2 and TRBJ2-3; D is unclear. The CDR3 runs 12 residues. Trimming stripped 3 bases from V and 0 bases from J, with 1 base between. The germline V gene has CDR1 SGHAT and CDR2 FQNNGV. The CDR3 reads CASSFSTDTQYF. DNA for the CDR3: TGTGCCAGCAGCTTTAGCACAGATACGCAGTATTTT.

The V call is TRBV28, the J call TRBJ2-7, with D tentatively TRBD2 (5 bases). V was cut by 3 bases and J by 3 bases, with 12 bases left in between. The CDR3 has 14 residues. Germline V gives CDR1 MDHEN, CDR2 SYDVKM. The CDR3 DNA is TGTGCCAGCAGTTTCGCGGGTGGGCTCTACGAGCAGTACTTC. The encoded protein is CASSFAGGLYEQYF.

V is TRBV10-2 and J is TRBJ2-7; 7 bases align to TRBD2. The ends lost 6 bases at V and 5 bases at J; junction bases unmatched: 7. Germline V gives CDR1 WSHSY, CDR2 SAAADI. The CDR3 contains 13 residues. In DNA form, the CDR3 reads TGCGCCAGCAGGGGAGGACTAGTTGACGAGCAGTACTTC. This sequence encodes CASRGGLVDEQYF.

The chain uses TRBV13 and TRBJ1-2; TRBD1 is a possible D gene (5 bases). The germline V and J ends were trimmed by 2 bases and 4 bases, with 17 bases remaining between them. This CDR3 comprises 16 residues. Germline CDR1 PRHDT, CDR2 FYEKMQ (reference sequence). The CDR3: CASSLSPRGGGYGYTF. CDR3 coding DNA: TGTGCCAGCAGCTTAAGCCCCCGCGGGGGAGGCTATGGCTACACCTTC.

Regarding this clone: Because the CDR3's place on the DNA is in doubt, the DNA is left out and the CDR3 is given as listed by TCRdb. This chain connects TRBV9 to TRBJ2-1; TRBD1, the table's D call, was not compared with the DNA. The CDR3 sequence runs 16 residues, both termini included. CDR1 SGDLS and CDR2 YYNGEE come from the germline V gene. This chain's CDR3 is CASSVADGNVGGQTFF.

This CDR3 is CASRVNREGQPQHF. CDR3 DNA sequence: TGTGCCAGTAGGGTTAACAGGGAGGGTCAGCCCCAGCATTTT. The rearrangement joins TRBV19 to TRBJ1-5, with D tentatively TRBD1 (6 bases). Germline-derived CDR1 and CDR2 are LNHDA and SQIVND (reference sequence). Trimming left V 6 bases short and J 6 bases short, with 15 bases between. CDR3 length: 14 amino acids.

The CDR3 loop is CASSVVAGDEKLFF. The CDR3 coding sequence is TGTGCCAGCAGCGTAGTAGCCGGTGATGAAAAACTGTTTTTT. V and J are TRBV9 and TRBJ1-4; D gene unclear. Germline V gives CDR1 SGDLS, CDR2 YYNGEE. The CDR3 extends over 14 amino acids. The V end was cut by 0 bases, the J end by 6 bases, with 9 bases between. Full variable domain (remainder filled in from reference TRBV9 and TRBJ1-4): DSGVTQTPKHLITATGQRVTLRCSPRSGDLSVYWYQQSLDQGLQFLIQYYNGEERAKGNILERFSAQQFPDLHSELNLSSLELGDSALYFCASSVVAGDEKLFFGSGTQLSVL.

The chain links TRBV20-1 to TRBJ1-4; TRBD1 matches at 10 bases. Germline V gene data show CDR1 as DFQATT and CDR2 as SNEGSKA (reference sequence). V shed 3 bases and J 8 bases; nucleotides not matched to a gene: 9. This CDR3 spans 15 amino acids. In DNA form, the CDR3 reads TGCAGTGCTAGTGCCCCGGGACAGGGGAGAGAAAAACTGTTTTTT. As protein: CSASAPGQGREKLFF.

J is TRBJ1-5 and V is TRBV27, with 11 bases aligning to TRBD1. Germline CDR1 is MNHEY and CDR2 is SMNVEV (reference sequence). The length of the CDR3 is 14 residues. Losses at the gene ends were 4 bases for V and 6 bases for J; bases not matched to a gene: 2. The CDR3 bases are TGTGCCAGCAGTTCGGACAGGGGGCTTCAGCCCCAGCATTTT. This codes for CASSSDRGLQPQHF.

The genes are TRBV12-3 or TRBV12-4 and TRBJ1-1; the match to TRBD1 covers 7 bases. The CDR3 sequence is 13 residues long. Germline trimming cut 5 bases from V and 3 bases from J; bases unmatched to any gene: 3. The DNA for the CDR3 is TGTGCCAGCAGTCTACAGGGGTACACTGAAGCTTTCTTT. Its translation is CASSLQGYTEAFF.

CDR3 residues: CASSFLTTGGNNSPLHF. The CDR3 DNA reads TGTGCCAGCAGCTTCCTCACGACAGGGGGAAATAATTCACCCCTCCACTTT. The chain links TRBV7-8 to TRBJ1-6, with 9 bases identical to TRBD1. The CDR3 runs 17 residues. Trimming at V came to 3 bases and at J to 5 bases, leaving 8 bases not matched to a gene. CDR1 is SGHVS, CDR2 FQNEAQ, per germline.

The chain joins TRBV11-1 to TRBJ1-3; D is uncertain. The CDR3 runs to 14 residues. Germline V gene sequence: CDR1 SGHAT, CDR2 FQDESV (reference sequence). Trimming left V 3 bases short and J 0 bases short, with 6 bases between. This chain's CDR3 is CASSLEISGNTIYF. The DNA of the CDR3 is TGTGCCAGCAGCTTGGAAATCTCTGGAAACACCATATATTTT.

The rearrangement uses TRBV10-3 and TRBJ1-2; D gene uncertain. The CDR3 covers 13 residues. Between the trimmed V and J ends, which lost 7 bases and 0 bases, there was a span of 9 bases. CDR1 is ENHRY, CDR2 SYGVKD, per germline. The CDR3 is CAINQDPNYGYTF. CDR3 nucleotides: TGTGCCATCAACCAGGACCCTAACTATGGCTACACCTTC.